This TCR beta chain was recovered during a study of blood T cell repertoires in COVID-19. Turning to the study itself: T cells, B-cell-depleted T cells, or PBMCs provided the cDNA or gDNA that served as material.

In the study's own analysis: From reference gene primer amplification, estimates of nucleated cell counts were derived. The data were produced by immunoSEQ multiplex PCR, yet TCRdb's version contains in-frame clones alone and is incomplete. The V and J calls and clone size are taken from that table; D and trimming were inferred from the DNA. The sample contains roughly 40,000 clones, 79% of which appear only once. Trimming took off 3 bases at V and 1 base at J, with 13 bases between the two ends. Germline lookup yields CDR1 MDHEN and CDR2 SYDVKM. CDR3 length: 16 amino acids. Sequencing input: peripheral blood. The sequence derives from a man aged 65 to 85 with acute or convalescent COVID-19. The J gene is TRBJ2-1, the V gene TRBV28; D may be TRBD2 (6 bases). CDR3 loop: CASSFSSAQSYNEQFF. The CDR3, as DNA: TGTGCCAGCAGTTTTTCTAGCGCCCAATCCTACAATGAGCAGTTCTTC.